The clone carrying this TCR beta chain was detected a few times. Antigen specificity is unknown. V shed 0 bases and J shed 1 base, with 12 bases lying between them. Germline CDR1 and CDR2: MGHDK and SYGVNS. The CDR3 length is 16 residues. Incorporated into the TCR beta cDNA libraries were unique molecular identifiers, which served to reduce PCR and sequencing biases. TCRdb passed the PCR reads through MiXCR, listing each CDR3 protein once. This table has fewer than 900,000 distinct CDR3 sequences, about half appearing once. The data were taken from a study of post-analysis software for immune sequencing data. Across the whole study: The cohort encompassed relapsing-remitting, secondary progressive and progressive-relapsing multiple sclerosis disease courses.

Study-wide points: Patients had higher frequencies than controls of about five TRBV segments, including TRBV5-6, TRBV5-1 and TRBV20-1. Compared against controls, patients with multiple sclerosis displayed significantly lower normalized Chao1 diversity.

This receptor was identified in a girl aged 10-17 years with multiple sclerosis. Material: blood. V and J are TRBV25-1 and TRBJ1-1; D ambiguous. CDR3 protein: CASSEYFPSGNTEAFF. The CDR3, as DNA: TGTGCCAGCAGTGAATATTTCCCCAGCGGGAACACTGAAGCTTTCTTT.